A single sample is the source of the 16 T cell receptor beta chains below, sequenced in a study of blood T cells in healthy people across ages. The use of a sample-barcoded 5' primer and a J-beta primer mix characterized a second PCR of about 6 to 11 cycles. TCRdb recomputed calls from the 5' RACE reads with MiXCR, one row per CDR3 protein. The top ten clones hold 20% to 25% of a sample with 600,000 or so distinct CDR3 sequences, around 48% of them seen once. The sample was blood. The receptors originated from an elderly man in good health.

The chain carries TRBV6-5 and TRBJ1-3; D is unclear. Per the germline V gene, CDR1 is MNHEY and CDR2 is SVGAGI. Trimming removed 6 bases at V and 4 bases at J, with 16 bases between. The CDR3 runs to 15 residues. The CDR3 DNA sequence: TGTGCCAGCAGACCGGTCTGGGCGGGCGGAAACACCATATATTTT. Amino acids: CASRPVWAGGNTIYF.

The rearrangement links TRBV6-2 or TRBV6-3 to TRBJ2-5; D is uncertain. The length of the CDR3 is 14 residues. With 5 bases removed from V and 1 base from J, the gap between germline ends came to 11 bases. Germline CDR1 and CDR2: MNHEY and SVGEGT. CDR3 DNA sequence: TGTGCCAGCAGTGATTTGACTCTCCAAGAGACCCAGTACTTC. As protein: CASSDLTLQETQYF.

This chain connects TRBV4-3 to TRBJ2-7; D gene unclear. The V and J ends lost 0 bases and 1 base respectively, with 7 bases between them. Germline CDR1 and CDR2: LGHNA and YSLEER. The CDR3 contains 14 residues. CDR3 in amino acids: CASSQDWASYEQYF. CDR3 nucleotides: TGCGCCAGCAGCCAAGATTGGGCTTCCTACGAGCAGTACTTC.

V and J are TRBV27 and TRBJ2-3; D remains unclear. Germline CDR1 MNHEY, CDR2 SMNVEV (reference sequence). Trimming took 1 base from V and 4 from J, leaving 9 bases between them. This CDR3 is 14 amino acids long. CDR3 bases: TGTGCCAGCAGTTTATTAGGGCTCCCAGATACGCAGTATTTT. As protein: CASSLLGLPDTQYF.

This clonotype showed up just a few times. In DNA form, the CDR3 reads TGCAGTGCTAGAGATTCTGGTGAAGAGACCCAGTACTTC. Its translation: CSARDSGEETQYF. The chain recombines TRBV20-1 with TRBJ2-5; no reliable D call. The CDR3 is 13 residues long. The germline gives CDR1 DFQATT, CDR2 SNEGSKA (reference sequence). Deletions cut 0 bases from V and 3 bases from J, with 8 bases between.

The chain joins TRBV5-1 to TRBJ2-1, with 7 bases lining up with TRBD2. Looked up from germline, CDR1 is SGHRS and CDR2 is YFSETQ. Germline trimming cut 0 bases from V and 8 bases from J; bases unmatched to any gene: 2. The CDR3 has 13 amino acids. This CDR3 is CASSLVGRDEQFF. The CDR3 region has the DNA TGCGCCAGCAGCTTGGTTGGGAGGGATGAGCAGTTCTTC. The variable domain in full, completed from reference TRBV5-1 and TRBJ2-1, reads KAGVTQTPRYLIKTRGQQVTLSCSPISGHRSVSWYQQTPGQGLQFLFEYFSETQRNKGNFPGRFSGRQFSNSRSEMNVSTLELGDSALYLCASSLVGRDEQFFGPGTRLTVL.

The gene calls are TRBV4-2 and TRBJ1-1, with D unresolved. Germline V gene sequence: CDR1 LGHNA, CDR2 YNFKEQ. Trimming stripped 6 bases from V and 3 bases from J, with 14 bases between. This CDR3 comprises 14 residues. In DNA, the CDR3 is TGTGCCAGCAGTCGACAAGAGAGGGACACTGAAGCTTTCTTT. This translates into CASSRQERDTEAFF.

This clonotype was seen only once. The J gene is TRBJ1-2, the V gene TRBV29-1; D possibly corresponds to TRBD1 (5 bases). V was pared by 3 bases and J by 4 bases, with 12 bases between. The V gene's germline CDR1 is SQVTM and CDR2 ANQGSEA. CDR3 length: 13 residues. The DNA of the CDR3 is TGCAGCGTTGACCCAGACAGAGGCTATGGCTACACCTTC. This translates into CSVDPDRGYGYTF. The full variable domain, its missing parts supplied by reference TRBV29-1 and TRBJ1-2, is SAVISQKPSRDICQRGTSLTIQCQVDSQVTMMFWYRQQPGQSLTLIATANQGSEATYESGFVIDKFPISRPNLTFSTLTVSNMSPEDSSIYLCSVDPDRGYGYTFGSGTRLTVV.

This chain connects TRBV27 to TRBJ2-1, with 9 bases fitting TRBD1. The germline gives CDR1 MNHEY, CDR2 SMNVEV (reference sequence). This CDR3 contains 20 residues. J lost 4 bases, V lost 5 bases, and 21 bases had no gene match. The CDR3 spells CASSKYKGQGAGVRYNEQFF. DNA for the CDR3: TGTGCCAGCAGTAAATATAAGGGACAGGGCGCGGGAGTAAGGTACAATGAGCAGTTCTTC.

The V and J genes are TRBV20-1 and TRBJ1-5; D is perhaps TRBD1 (6 bases). Germline V gives CDR1 DFQATT, CDR2 SNEGSKA (reference sequence). The V and J ends lost 2 bases and 6 bases respectively, with 17 bases between them. The CDR3 is made up of 15 amino acids. The CDR3 sequence: CSARTTGSGSQPQHF. The CDR3 nucleotides read TGCAGTGCTAGAACCACAGGGAGTGGGAGTCAGCCCCAGCATTTT.

This chain connects TRBV7-9 to TRBJ1-4, with a possible D match to TRBD1 (6 bases). CDR1 and CDR2 from the germline V gene are SEHNR and FQNEAQ (reference sequence). This CDR3 region has 14 residues. The V gene lost 4 bases and the J gene lost 8 bases, with 14 bases spanning the gap. As DNA, the CDR3 is TGTGCCAGCAGCTACGGGACAACGGGAGAAAAACTGTTTTTT. Its translation: CASSYGTTGEKLFF.

This clonotype has only a few counts. This chain links TRBV5-1 with TRBJ2-3; 8 bases map to TRBD1. The V gene end was trimmed by 8 bases and the J gene end by 2 bases; junction bases not matched to a gene: 1. Germline V gene sequence: CDR1 SGHRS, CDR2 YFSETQ. This CDR3 spans 12 amino acids. The CDR3: CARDRDTDTQYF. Written as DNA, the CDR3 is TGCGCCAGGGACAGGGACACAGATACGCAGTATTTT.

The rearrangement uses TRBV5-1 and TRBJ2-1; 7 nucleotides line up with TRBD2. Germline trimming cut 4 bases from V and 9 bases from J; bases unmatched to any gene: 10. Germline CDR1 SGHRS, CDR2 YFSETQ. The CDR3 loop spans 14 amino acids. The CDR3 spells CASSLGLGSVEQFF. The CDR3 coding sequence is TGCGCCAGCAGCCTAGGACTAGGAAGCGTTGAGCAGTTCTTC.

This chain connects TRBV7-9 to TRBJ1-4, with TRBD1 as a possible D gene (5 bases). With 5 bases removed from V and 8 bases from J, the gap between germline ends came to 18 bases. Germline V gene data show CDR1 as SEHNR and CDR2 as FQNEAQ (reference sequence). The length of the CDR3 is 15 residues. CDR3 sequence (DNA): TGTGCCAGCAGCCTTACCGGGACGCTTGGCGAAAAACTGTTTTTT. It encodes CASSLTGTLGEKLFF.

The gene calls are TRBV7-9 and TRBJ2-3; TRBD1 aligns across 8 bases. Germline trimming cut 5 bases from V and 6 bases from J; bases unmatched to any gene: 7. CDR1 SEHNR and CDR2 FQNEAQ come from the germline V gene (reference sequence). The CDR3 contains 14 residues. The CDR3 loop is CASSATGDLDTQYF. The DNA for the CDR3 is TGTGCCAGCAGCGCGACAGGGGACCTCGATACGCAGTATTTT.

The chain employs TRBV4-1 and TRBJ2-7; a possible D gene is TRBD1 (6 bases). The germline V gene has CDR1 MGHRA and CDR2 YSYEKL. The germline V and J ends were trimmed by 1 base and 5 bases, with 15 bases remaining between them. The CDR3 has 15 residues. CDR3 DNA sequence: TGCGCCAGCAGCCAAGGGACAGCGAATATAGACGAGCAGTACTTC. This codes for CASSQGTANIDEQYF.